This TCR beta chain was retrieved from a study of T cells in Graves' hyperthyroidism and ophthalmopathy. Study details: At initial diagnosis, before any treatment had begun, peripheral blood was obtained. Study conclusions and caveats: Ophthalmopathy was identified by the model a median around 6.9 months ahead of onset.

A 10 ml volume of fresh peripheral blood provided the PBMCs. Amplified TCR beta CDR3 regions came from RNA transcripts. With the HTBI primer set, the TCR CDR3 went through a first round of RT-PCR. TCRdb reanalysed the multiplex PCR reads using MiXCR and keeps one entry per CDR3 protein. The sample records 400,000 or so distinct CDR3 sequences, around 13% being singletons. In this sample, this clonotype turned up many times. Its antigen is undetermined. The CDR3 is made up of 20 amino acids. V lost 8 bases and J 1 base, leaving 32 bases between the germline ends. Germline V gene lookup returns CDR1 MDHEN and CDR2 SYDVKM.

The receptor comes from a woman in her 30s with Graves' ophthalmopathy. This chain connects TRBV28 to TRBJ1-2, with D possibly matching TRBD1 (6 bases). The sequenced material came from blood. The CDR3 protein is CASRVVGPPGHPGGNYGYTF. In DNA, the CDR3 is TGTGCCAGCCGAGTTGTGGGACCCCCGGGACACCCGGGAGGTAACTATGGCTACACCTTC.